This TCR beta chain is drawn from a study of human T cells and chemical hapten exposure. At the level of the study: 2% DPC applied to a roughly 2 cm by roughly 2 cm arm area sensitized donors.

Sample time point: patch test 1, 2 weeks after DPC sensitization. Treatment given: therapeutic diphenylcyclopropenone sensitization with weekly scalp DPC. The authors' total RNA extraction used unfractionated whole blood. Each CDR3 protein is one row after TCRdb ran MiXCR on the RACE reads. This sample yields fewer than 500,000 distinct CDR3 sequences, of which more than 4.5% are seen a single time; around 2.3% belongs to the top ten. This clonotype came up many times. Germline V gene data show CDR1 as SGDLS and CDR2 as YYNGEE. The V gene lost 0 bases and the J gene lost 0 bases, with 9 bases spanning the gap. This CDR3 has 15 amino acids.

This sequence joins TRBV9 and TRBJ2-5; tentatively, D is TRBD2 (6 bases). The material was whole blood, obtained in connection with sensitization to the hapten diphenylcyclopropenone (DPC). The sequence was collected from a woman in her 50s with alopecia areata. Some clones in this sample may be carry-over from other donors' samples. The CDR3 reads CASSVGGAYQETQYF. DNA for the CDR3: TGTGCCAGCAGCGTAGGCGGGGCGTACCAAGAGACCCAGTACTTC.